This T cell receptor (beta chain) was recorded in a study of blood T cell repertoires in COVID-19. TCRdb's table, derived via immunoSEQ multiplex PCR, lists solely in-frame clones and lacks some. The sample includes more than 200,000 clones, approximately 90% seen only once; the top ten take 3% to 3.5%. Germline CDR1 and CDR2: SGDLS and YYNGEE. The CDR3 covers 14 residues. J was trimmed by 4 bases and V by 3 bases; bases with no gene match: 6. Sample: peripheral blood. The source of this sequence is a young man with active or convalescent COVID-19. The rearrangement uses TRBV9 and TRBJ1-1; 7 bases fit TRBD1. The CDR3 protein is CASSAPTGTTEAFF. The CDR3 bases are TGTGCCAGCAGCGCTCCGACAGGGACCACTGAAGCTTTCTTT.